Listed below are T cell receptor beta chains from one sample, sequenced in a study of vaccination and CD4 T cells after COVID-19. TCRdb fed the PCR reads into MiXCR, producing one record per CDR3 protein. The sample records some 11,000 distinct CDR3 sequences, 41% being singletons. The antigens for these receptors are not known. Specimen: CD4+ T cells from blood, cultured in vitro, collected after SARS-CoV-2 vaccination. The origin of the receptors is a human donor who had recovered from COVID-19. Each CDR3 is given with its conserved first and last residue. The order of the fields is V gene, clone size, J gene, D gene, CDR3 DNA, CDR3 protein. The D gene is left open where the match is weak. Expanded clones get a size class; other rows say once, few or many, or leave the size out.

v_gene: TRBV6-1; abundance: .; j_gene: TRBJ1-1; d_gene: TRBD1; CDR3nt: TGTGCCAGCAGTAGGGGGCAGGGGGGCACTGAAGCTTTCTTT; CDR3aa: CASSRGQGGTEAFF
v_gene: TRBV7-9; abundance: .; j_gene: TRBJ2-3; d_gene: TRBD2; CDR3nt: TGTGCCAGCAGTCAGACTAGCTCCCCACAGGATACGCAGTATTTT; CDR3aa: CASSQTSSPQDTQYF
v_gene: TRBV4-3; abundance: .; j_gene: TRBJ2-1; d_gene: TRBD2; CDR3nt: TGCGCCAGCAGCCCGGGACTAGCGGCATACAATGAGCAGTTCTTC; CDR3aa: CASSPGLAAYNEQFF
v_gene: TRBV28; abundance: once; j_gene: TRBJ1-2; d_gene: .; CDR3nt: TGTGCCAGCAGTTTAGGATCAGGGAAATATGGCTACACCTTC; CDR3aa: CASSLGSGKYGYTF
v_gene: TRBV6-5; abundance: .; j_gene: TRBJ2-1; d_gene: TRBD2; CDR3nt: TGTGCCAGCAGTTCCAGGCAACCCCTAGCGGTGCAGTTCTTC; CDR3aa: CASSSRQPLAVQFF
v_gene: TRBV10-3; abundance: few; j_gene: TRBJ1-1; d_gene: TRBD1; CDR3nt: TGTGCCATCAGTGACTCGGACAGGGGGTTGGCTGAAGCTTTCTTT; CDR3aa: CAISDSDRGLAEAFF
v_gene: TRBV7-9; abundance: .; j_gene: TRBJ1-2; d_gene: .; CDR3nt: TGTGCCAGCAGCCCAGCGGGGGAACCACTATTGCGCTACACCTTC; CDR3aa: CASSPAGEPLLRYTF
v_gene: TRBV7-2; abundance: .; j_gene: TRBJ2-7; d_gene: .; CDR3nt: TGTGCCAGCAGCTTGTCTTTGCAGTACGAGCAGTACTTC; CDR3aa: CASSLSLQYEQYF
v_gene: TRBV28; abundance: .; j_gene: TRBJ1-3; d_gene: .; CDR3nt: TGTGCCAGCAGTCCCCCGGGGTCCGGACGCACCATATATTTT; CDR3aa: CASSPPGSGRTIYF
v_gene: TRBV7-2; abundance: .; j_gene: TRBJ1-3; d_gene: .; CDR3nt: TGTGCCAGCAGCTTAGCTAGACAGGATAGAAACACCATATATTTT; CDR3aa: CASSLARQDRNTIYF
v_gene: TRBV7-2; abundance: .; j_gene: TRBJ1-1; d_gene: TRBD1; CDR3nt: TGTGCCAGCAGCCTGGGGTGGGACAGGGCGGCCACTGAAGCTTTCTTT; CDR3aa: CASSLGWDRAATEAFF
v_gene: TRBV20-1; abundance: few; j_gene: TRBJ1-2; d_gene: .; CDR3nt: TGCAGTGCTACCCCAACCCCTTTTGGCTACACCTTC; CDR3aa: CSATPTPFGYTF
v_gene: TRBV24-1; abundance: .; j_gene: TRBJ2-5; d_gene: .; CDR3nt: TGTGCCACCAGTGATACCCATCTCTACAGGGGGGGAAGAGAGACCCAGTACTTC; CDR3aa: CATSDTHLYRGGRETQYF
v_gene: TRBV5-1; abundance: .; j_gene: TRBJ2-7; d_gene: .; CDR3nt: TGCGCCAGCAGCTTGGCCATAGGGGCGGGGTCCTACGAGCAGTACTTC; CDR3aa: CASSLAIGAGSYEQYF
v_gene: TRBV29-1; abundance: medium-sized; j_gene: TRBJ1-2; d_gene: TRBD1; CDR3nt: TGCAGCGGACTAAGACAGGGGGACTATGGCTACACCTTC; CDR3aa: CSGLRQGDYGYTF
v_gene: TRBV27; abundance: .; j_gene: TRBJ2-7; d_gene: .; CDR3nt: TGTGCCAGCAGTACCCGGACAGTCTCCCGCTCCTACGAGCAGTACTTC; CDR3aa: CASSTRTVSRSYEQYF
v_gene: TRBV19; abundance: .; j_gene: TRBJ2-1; d_gene: TRBD2; CDR3nt: TGTGCCAGTAGTACCGCCCCGGGGGGGCCTGGCAATGAGCAGTTCTTC; CDR3aa: CASSTAPGGPGNEQFF
v_gene: TRBV6-1; abundance: .; j_gene: TRBJ2-1; d_gene: TRBD2; CDR3nt: TGTGCCAGCAGTCCTCCTAGCGGGAGGGATGAGCAGTTCTTC; CDR3aa: CASSPPSGRDEQFF
v_gene: TRBV6-5; abundance: .; j_gene: TRBJ1-1; d_gene: .; CDR3nt: TGTGCCAGCAGTTACTCCGGACCCCGGTGGACTGAAGCTTTCTTT; CDR3aa: CASSYSGPRWTEAFF
v_gene: TRBV6-1; abundance: few; j_gene: TRBJ1-1; d_gene: TRBD1; CDR3nt: TGTGCCAGCAGATTAAGCGGGACAGTCAACACTGAAGCTTTCTTT; CDR3aa: CASRLSGTVNTEAFF
v_gene: TRBV6-5; abundance: .; j_gene: TRBJ1-5; d_gene: .; CDR3nt: TGTGCCAGCAGTTACTCGGTTGACAGGTCCTATCGCAATCAGCCCCAGCATTTT; CDR3aa: CASSYSVDRSYRNQPQHF
v_gene: TRBV11-1; abundance: .; j_gene: TRBJ1-6; d_gene: .; CDR3nt: TGTGCCAGCAGCCACACAGGGCCCTCACCCCTCCACTTT; CDR3aa: CASSHTGPSPLHF
v_gene: TRBV28; abundance: .; j_gene: TRBJ1-2; d_gene: .; CDR3nt: TGTGCCAGCAGTCCCCCTTCAGGAGGAGGCTACACCTTC; CDR3aa: CASSPPSGGGYTF
v_gene: TRBV5-4; abundance: .; j_gene: TRBJ2-5; d_gene: TRBD2; CDR3nt: TGTGCCAGCAGTTTCCGGACTAGCGGGGGAGAGACCCAGTACTTC; CDR3aa: CASSFRTSGGETQYF
v_gene: TRBV6-2/TRBV6-3; abundance: .; j_gene: TRBJ1-5; d_gene: .; CDR3nt: TGTGCCAGCAGGACCCAAGGCGGGTATAGCAATCAGCCCCAGCATTTT; CDR3aa: CASRTQGGYSNQPQHF
v_gene: TRBV6-1; abundance: few; j_gene: TRBJ1-2; d_gene: .; CDR3nt: TGTGCCACGAGCAGGGAGCTAAGTGGCTACACCTTC; CDR3aa: CATSRELSGYTF
v_gene: TRBV6-5; abundance: .; j_gene: TRBJ1-3; d_gene: .; CDR3nt: TGTGCCAGCAGTTACCTCCCCGGGAGGAGGGGTGGAAACACCATATATTTT; CDR3aa: CASSYLPGRRGGNTIYF
v_gene: TRBV7-7; abundance: .; j_gene: TRBJ2-1; d_gene: TRBD2; CDR3nt: TGTGCTAGCAGCGCTTACCCCCGGACTAGCGGGAGATCCCTCAATGAGCAGTTCTTC; CDR3aa: CASSAYPRTSGRSLNEQFF
v_gene: TRBV20-1; abundance: medium-sized; j_gene: TRBJ2-7; d_gene: TRBD1; CDR3nt: TGCAGTGCTAGGGGGGACAGACTCTACTCCTACGAGCAGTACTTC; CDR3aa: CSARGDRLYSYEQYF
v_gene: TRBV6-1; abundance: .; j_gene: TRBJ2-1; d_gene: .; CDR3nt: TGTGCCAGCAGACCAGACCGACCTGCCTACAATGAGCAGTTCTTC; CDR3aa: CASRPDRPAYNEQFF
v_gene: TRBV18; abundance: .; j_gene: TRBJ2-7; d_gene: TRBD2; CDR3nt: TGTGCCAGCTCACTACGACGACGCAGCGGGAGTATCTACGAGCAGTACTTC; CDR3aa: CASSLRRRSGSIYEQYF
v_gene: TRBV10-3; abundance: .; j_gene: TRBJ2-1; d_gene: .; CDR3nt: TGTGCCATCAGAGAGGCAATACAGGGCAGGAATGAGCAGTTCTTC; CDR3aa: CAIREAIQGRNEQFF
v_gene: TRBV7-2; abundance: .; j_gene: TRBJ2-7; d_gene: .; CDR3nt: TGTGCCAGCAGCCTAAACTACGAGCAGTACTTC; CDR3aa: CASSLNYEQYF
v_gene: TRBV28; abundance: few; j_gene: TRBJ1-2; d_gene: .; CDR3nt: TGTGCCAGCAGTTTTGGGGGAGGAAACTATGGCTACACCTTC; CDR3aa: CASSFGGGNYGYTF
v_gene: TRBV20-1; abundance: few; j_gene: TRBJ1-1; d_gene: .; CDR3nt: TGCAGTGCTAGAGTCTGGGACCGCCACACTGAAGCTTTCTTT; CDR3aa: CSARVWDRHTEAFF
v_gene: TRBV29-1; abundance: .; j_gene: TRBJ2-3; d_gene: .; CDR3nt: TGCAGCGTGGCCCCCATGGATGCGCAGTATTTT; CDR3aa: CSVAPMDAQYF
v_gene: TRBV20-1; abundance: .; j_gene: TRBJ1-2; d_gene: .; CDR3nt: TGCAGTGCTAGAGATCACGGAACCGACTATGGCTACACCTTC; CDR3aa: CSARDHGTDYGYTF
v_gene: TRBV27; abundance: .; j_gene: TRBJ1-5; d_gene: TRBD1; CDR3nt: TGTGCCAGCAGTCCATTGACAGGGGGGACGCCCCAGCATTTT; CDR3aa: CASSPLTGGTPQHF
v_gene: TRBV7-3; abundance: .; j_gene: TRBJ2-2; d_gene: TRBD1; CDR3nt: TGTGCCAGCAGCCTTGGGGACAGGGCATCGGGGGAGCTGTTTTTT; CDR3aa: CASSLGDRASGELFF
v_gene: TRBV11-2; abundance: .; j_gene: TRBJ2-1; d_gene: .; CDR3nt: TGTGCCAGCAGCTTAGGGGTCAGTCTAAGCGGGCCACTTGAGAATGAGCAGTTCTTC; CDR3aa: CASSLGVSLSGPLENEQFF
v_gene: TRBV7-9; abundance: few; j_gene: TRBJ2-3; d_gene: .; CDR3nt: TGTGCCAGCAGCTTGGCGGGACTCACAGATACGCAGTATTTT; CDR3aa: CASSLAGLTDTQYF
v_gene: TRBV18; abundance: .; j_gene: TRBJ1-2; d_gene: TRBD1; CDR3nt: TGTGCCAGCTCATTGGACAGGGGCGATGGCTACACCTTC; CDR3aa: CASSLDRGDGYTF
v_gene: TRBV7-3; abundance: once; j_gene: TRBJ1-1; d_gene: .; CDR3nt: TGTGCCAGCAGTAACCGGAACACTGGAGCTTTCTTT; CDR3aa: CASSNRNTGAFF
v_gene: TRBV27; abundance: few; j_gene: TRBJ1-6; d_gene: TRBD1; CDR3nt: TGTGCCAGCAGTTTCCGGACAGGGGGGAGCTCCTATAATTCACCCCTCCACTTT; CDR3aa: CASSFRTGGSSYNSPLHF
v_gene: TRBV6-5; abundance: .; j_gene: TRBJ1-2; d_gene: TRBD1; CDR3nt: TGTGCCAGCAGTTACCAGGGACAGGCCTATGGCTACACCTTC; CDR3aa: CASSYQGQAYGYTF
v_gene: TRBV7-3; abundance: .; j_gene: TRBJ2-2; d_gene: .; CDR3nt: TGTGCCAGCAGGGGGTCGGGGAACACCGGGGAGCTGTTTTTT; CDR3aa: CASRGSGNTGELFF
v_gene: TRBV27; abundance: few; j_gene: TRBJ1-2; d_gene: .; CDR3nt: TGTGCCAGCCCCAAAACAGGGTCGGAGGGCTACACCTTC; CDR3aa: CASPKTGSEGYTF
v_gene: TRBV10-3; abundance: .; j_gene: TRBJ2-3; d_gene: TRBD2; CDR3nt: TGTGCCATCAGTGGATACCTAGCGGGAGAGGGGTACACAGATACGCAGTATTTT; CDR3aa: CAISGYLAGEGYTDTQYF